These 10 T cell receptor beta chains were sequenced from one sample in a study of cytomegalovirus exposure and HLA in healthy donors. The PCR used 60 Vbeta and 13 Jbeta primers. Repertoires were generated with immunoSEQ multiplex PCR, while TCRdb's copy carries only in-frame clones and drops some. The sample contains hundreds of thousands of clones, around four fifths of which appear only once. Material: PBMCs. Every receptor here comes from a boy between 10 and 17 years old in good health and CMV-seronegative.

The rearrangement uses TRBV5-6 and TRBJ1-2, with D perhaps TRBD1 (6 bases). The CDR3 extends over 12 amino acids. Germline CDR1 reads SGHDT; CDR2 reads YYEEEE. Trimming removed 6 bases at V and 5 bases at J, with 11 bases between. The CDR3 DNA reads as TGTGCCAGCACCCTAGGGGGTTATGGCTACACCTTC. It specifies CASTLGGYGYTF.

The genes are TRBV12-5 and TRBJ2-2; 16 nucleotides match TRBD2. The V and J ends lost 6 bases and 7 bases, in that order; junction bases with no gene match: 5. The CDR3 has 16 amino acids. The germline CDR1 and CDR2 sequences are LGHNT and FRNRAP. CDR3 amino acids: CASGLGLAGGHGELFF. The CDR3 coding sequence is TGTGCTAGTGGGCTGGGACTAGCGGGGGGGCACGGGGAGCTGTTTTTT. Together with reference TRBV12-5 and TRBJ2-2, the CDR3 gives the full variable domain: DARVTQTPRHKVTEMGQEVTMRCQPILGHNTVFWYRQTMMQGLELLAYFRNRAPLDDSGMPKDRFSAEMPDATLATLKIQPSEPRDSAVYFCASGLGLAGGHGELFFGEGSRLTVL.

The V call is TRBV5-1, the J call TRBJ2-1; 11 nucleotides align to TRBD1. After removal of 4 bases from V and 3 bases from J, the junction contained 3 bases not matched to a gene. This CDR3 region has 15 residues. CDR1 and CDR2 from the germline V gene are SGHRS and YFSETQ. CDR3 sequence reads: CASSPGTGGYNEQFF. The CDR3, as DNA: TGCGCCAGCAGCCCCGGGACAGGGGGCTACAATGAGCAGTTCTTC.

This chain connects TRBV7-9 to TRBJ1-1, with D unresolved. Trimming pared 5 bases from V and 7 bases from J, leaving 26 bases between. The CDR3 is made up of 17 amino acids. Germline CDR1 reads SEHNR; CDR2 reads FQNEAQ (reference sequence). Here the CDR3 reads CASSLGAGNPLFGEAFF. The CDR3 DNA reads TGTGCCAGCAGCCTAGGTGCGGGCAACCCCCTCTTCGGTGAAGCTTTCTTT.

This chain connects TRBV30 to TRBJ1-2; D unresolved. V was pared by 0 bases and J by 0 bases, with 11 bases between. This CDR3 comprises 15 residues. The V gene's germline CDR1 is GTSNPN and CDR2 SVGIG (reference sequence). CDR3 protein: CAWSVRQAPNYGYTF. CDR3 coding DNA: TGTGCCTGGAGTGTACGTCAGGCTCCTAACTATGGCTACACCTTC. The variable domain in full, with the rest retrieved from reference TRBV30 and TRBJ1-2, is SQTIHQWPATLVQPVGSPLSLECTVEGTSNPNLYWYRQAAGRGLQLLFYSVGIGQISSEVPQNLSASRPQDRQFILSSKKLLLSDSGFYLCAWSVRQAPNYGYTFGSGTRLTVV.

This clone was observed a handful of times. The CDR3 DNA follows: TGCGCCAGCAGCTTGTACATGAACACTGAAGCTTTCTTT. Translating it yields CASSLYMNTEAFF. J is TRBJ1-1 and V is TRBV5-1; no clear D gene. V was cut by 1 base and J by 0 bases, with 4 bases left in between. CDR1 SGHRS and CDR2 YFSETQ come from the germline V gene. CDR3 size: 13 residues.

The chain has TRBV7-8 and TRBJ2-5; no reliable D call. CDR1 and CDR2 (germline): SGHVS, FQNEAQ. This CDR3 has 14 amino acids. The V end was cut by 5 bases, the J end by 5 bases, with 15 bases between. The CDR3, as DNA: TGTGCCAGCAGCCTTTTAGGCAGGTCGGAGACCCAGTACTTC. Protein: CASSLLGRSETQYF.

The chain joins TRBV7-6 to TRBJ2-3; 12 nucleotides agree with TRBD2. The CDR3 extends over 17 amino acids. Germline lookup yields CDR1 SGHVS and CDR2 FNYEAQ. J lost 4 bases, V lost 5 bases, and 10 bases had no gene match. This CDR3 reads CASSLNLAGGEADTQYF. CDR3 in DNA: TGTGCCAGCAGCCTCAACCTAGCGGGAGGGGAGGCAGATACGCAGTATTTT.

Here the CDR3 DNA reads TGTGCCAGCAGCCAGGGACAGGGTGGGACCGGGGAGCTGTTTTTT. Translated, it gives CASSQGQGGTGELFF. The chain links TRBV4-2 to TRBJ2-2; TRBD1 matches at 9 bases. Germline V gives CDR1 LGHNA, CDR2 YNFKEQ. The CDR3 contains 15 residues. V was pared by 3 bases and J by 5 bases, with 4 bases of the junction left unmatched.

CDR3 amino acids: CASSPDSRAGGSEQYF. As DNA, the CDR3 is TGTGCCAGCAGCCCGGACTCGAGGGCAGGGGGCAGCGAGCAGTACTTC. J is TRBJ2-7 and V is TRBV5-4; TRBD1 agrees at 8 bases. The germline gives CDR1 SGHNT, CDR2 YYREEE (reference sequence). The CDR3 length is 16 residues. V was pared by 4 bases and J by 6 bases, with 15 bases of the junction left unmatched. Using reference TRBV5-4 and TRBJ2-7 for the parts outside the CDR3, the full variable domain is ETGVTQSPTHLIKTRGQQVTLRCSSQSGHNTVSWYQQALGQGPQFIFQYYREEENGRGNFPPRFSGLQFPNYSSELNVNALELDDSALYLCASSPDSRAGGSEQYFGPGTRLTVT.